This T cell receptor (beta chain) was sequenced in a study of T cells after yellow fever vaccination. MiXCR was run by TCRdb on the 5' RACE reads, yielding one entry per CDR3 protein. The table shows 25,000 to 35,000 distinct CDR3 sequences, with over 4.5% occurring only once. This CDR3 spans 14 amino acids. Trimming at V came to 5 bases and at J to 2 bases, leaving 2 bases not matched to a gene. CDR1 LNHDA and CDR2 SQIVND come from the germline V gene (reference sequence). This clonotype was observed at least ten times. This receptor was obtained from a man under 40 who received the YFV17D yellow fever vaccine. The sequencing used CD8+ T cells sorted from PBMCs, collected 10 days after the yellow fever booster vaccination. The chain recombines TRBV19 with TRBJ2-7, with TRBD2 matching 11 bases. CDR3 sequence: CASSPGLAAYEQYF. In DNA, the CDR3 is TGTGCCAGTAGTCCGGGACTAGCGGCCTACGAGCAGTACTTC. Full variable domain (rest looked up from reference TRBV19 and TRBJ2-7): DGGITQSPKYLFRKEGQNVTLSCEQNLNHDAMYWYRQDPGQGLRLIYYSQIVNDFQKGDIAEGYSVSREKKESFPLTVTSAQKNPTAFYLCASSPGLAAYEQYFGPGTRLTVT.